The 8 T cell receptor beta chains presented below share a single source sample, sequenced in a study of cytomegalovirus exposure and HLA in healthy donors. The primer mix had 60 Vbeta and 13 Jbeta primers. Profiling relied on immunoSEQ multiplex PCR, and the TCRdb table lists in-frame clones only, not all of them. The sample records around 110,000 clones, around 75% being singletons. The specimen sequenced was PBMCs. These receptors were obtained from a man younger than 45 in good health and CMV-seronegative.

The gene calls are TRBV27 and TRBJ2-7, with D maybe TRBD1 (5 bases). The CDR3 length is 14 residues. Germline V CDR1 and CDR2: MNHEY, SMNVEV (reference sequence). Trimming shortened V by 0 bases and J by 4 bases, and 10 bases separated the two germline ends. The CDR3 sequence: CASSLSGRAYEQYF. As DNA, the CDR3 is TGTGCCAGCAGTTTATCGGGCAGGGCATACGAGCAGTACTTC.

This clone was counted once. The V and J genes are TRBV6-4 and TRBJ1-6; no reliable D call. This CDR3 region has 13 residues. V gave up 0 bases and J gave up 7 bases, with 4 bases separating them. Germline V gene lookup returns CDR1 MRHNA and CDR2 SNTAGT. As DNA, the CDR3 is TGTGCCAGCAGTGACTCCGAGAATTCACCCCTCCACTTT. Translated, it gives CASSDSENSPLHF.

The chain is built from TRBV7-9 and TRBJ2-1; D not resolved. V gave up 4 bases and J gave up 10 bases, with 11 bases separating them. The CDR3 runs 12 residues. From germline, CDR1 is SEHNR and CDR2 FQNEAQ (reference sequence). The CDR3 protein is CASSSGSYEQFF. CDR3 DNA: TGTGCCAGCAGCTCGGGTAGCTACGAGCAGTTCTTC.

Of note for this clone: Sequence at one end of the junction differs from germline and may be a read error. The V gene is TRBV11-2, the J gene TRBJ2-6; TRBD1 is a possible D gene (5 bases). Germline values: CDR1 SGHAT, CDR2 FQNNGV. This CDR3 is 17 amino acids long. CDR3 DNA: TGTGCCAGCAGCCCCTTTAAAGGACCTTCTGGGGCCAACGGCCTGACTTTC. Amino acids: CASSPFKGPSGANGLTF.

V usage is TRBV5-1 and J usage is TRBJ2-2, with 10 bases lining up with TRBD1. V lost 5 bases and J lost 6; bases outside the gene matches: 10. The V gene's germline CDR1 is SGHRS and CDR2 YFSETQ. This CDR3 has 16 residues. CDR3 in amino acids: CASSLGWDRGSGELFF. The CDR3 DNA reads TGCGCCAGCAGTCTCGGCTGGGACAGGGGTTCCGGGGAGCTGTTTTTT.

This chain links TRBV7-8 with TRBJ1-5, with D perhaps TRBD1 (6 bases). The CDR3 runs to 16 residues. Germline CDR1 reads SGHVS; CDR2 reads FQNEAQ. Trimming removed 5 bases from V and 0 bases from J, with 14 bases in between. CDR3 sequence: CASSPHRQVSNQPQHF. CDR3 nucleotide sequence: TGTGCCAGCAGCCCTCATCGACAGGTTAGCAATCAGCCCCAGCATTTT.

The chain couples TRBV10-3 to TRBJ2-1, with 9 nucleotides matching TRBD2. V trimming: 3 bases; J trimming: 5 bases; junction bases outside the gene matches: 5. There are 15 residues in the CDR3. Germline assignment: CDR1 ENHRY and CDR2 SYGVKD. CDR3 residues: CAISDLAGVNNEQFF. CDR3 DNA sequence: TGTGCCATCAGTGATTTAGCGGGGGTGAACAATGAGCAGTTCTTC.

The CDR3 coding sequence is TGTGCCAGCAGTTTAGAGTTTAGCACAGATACGCAGTATTTT. It is translated as CASSLEFSTDTQYF. V usage is TRBV27 and J usage is TRBJ2-3; no firm D call. This CDR3 contains 14 residues. V was cut by 2 bases and J by 0 bases, with 6 bases left in between. In germline, CDR1 is MNHEY, CDR2 SMNVEV (reference sequence).